The rows below give T cell receptor beta chains drawn from one sample of a study of T cell responses to AZD1222 COVID-19 vaccine. The table came from immunoSEQ multiplex PCR; TCRdb's copy has only in-frame clones and leaves some out. Of tens of thousands of clones listed, approximately 90% are singletons. Source: peripheral blood, taken 28 days after the second AZD1222 dose. The receptors were sampled from an adult who received the AZD1222 COVID-19 vaccine. Each CDR3 is given with its conserved first and last residue. D genes are given only for firm matches. Expanded clones are given a class, and other clones once, few, many or no size at all.

j_call,v_call,d_call,clone_size,cdr3_aa,cdr3_nt
TRBJ2-7,TRBV7-9,-,-,CASSLTPSYEQYF,TGTGCCAGCAGCTTAACCCCCAGCTACGAGCAGTACTTC
TRBJ1-1,TRBV21-1,-,-,CASSKRPGYCGTEAFF,TGTGCCAGCAGCAAACGTCCAGGCTACTGCGGCACTGAAGCTTTCTTT
TRBJ1-4,TRBV2,TRBD1,-,CASSEDRGRGEKLFF,TGTGCCAGCAGTGAAGACAGGGGGCGGGGTGAAAAACTGTTTTTT
TRBJ2-7,TRBV10-2,-,-,CASSESWTAIYEQYF,TGCGCCAGCAGTGAGTCCTGGACAGCAATCTACGAGCAGTACTTC
TRBJ2-7,TRBV27,-,-,CASSSRGLRPSF,TGTGCCAGCAGTTCCCGCGGCTTGCGGCCCAGCTTC
TRBJ1-2,TRBV11-2,-,once,CASSPNRAGYTF,TGTGCCAGCAGCCCTAACAGGGCTGGCTACACCTTC
TRBJ2-3,TRBV2,TRBD2,-,CASARGAGVADTQYF,TGTGCCAGCGCCCGAGGAGCGGGAGTAGCAGATACGCAGTATTTT
TRBJ2-3,TRBV2,-,few,CASSEVVDTQYF,TGTGCCAGCAGTGAAGTTGTAGATACGCAGTATTTT
TRBJ2-5,TRBV20-1,-,few,CSASPLARETQYF,TGCAGTGCTAGTCCACTAGCTCGGGAGACCCAGTACTTC
TRBJ2-1,TRBV4-3,TRBD2,-,CASSQVGGGYNEQFF,TGCGCCAGCAGCCAAGTGGGCGGGGGTTACAATGAGCAGTTCTTC
TRBJ1-1,TRBV7-3,-,-,CASSGTVGTEAFF,TGTGCCAGCAGCGGGACCGTGGGCACTGAAGCTTTCTTT
TRBJ2-2,TRBV18,-,-,CASSPSGRGDTGELFF,TGTGCCAGCTCACCGTCTGGCAGGGGTGACACCGGGGAGCTGTTTTTT
TRBJ2-7,TRBV10-3,-,-,CAIGYPYEQYF,TGTGCCATCGGGTACCCCTACGAGCAGTACTTC
TRBJ1-6,TRBV20-1,TRBD1,once,CSASQTGAHF,TGCAGTGCTAGCCAGACAGGGGCCCACTTT
TRBJ2-7,TRBV30,-,few,CAWSPPLGLYSYEQYF,TGTGCCTGGAGTCCCCCCCTGGGTCTATACTCCTACGAGCAGTACTTC
TRBJ1-5,TRBV29-1,-,-,CSVGEGGPQHF,TGCAGCGTAGGGGAGGGGGGGCCCCAGCATTTT
TRBJ2-5,TRBV10-3,-,-,CAIKTGPNGETQYF,TGTGCCATCAAAACAGGGCCAAATGGGGAGACCCAGTACTTC
TRBJ1-3,TRBV27,TRBD1,-,CASSRQSGTGGNTIYF,TGTGCCAGCAGTAGACAATCCGGGACAGGGGGAAACACCATATATTTT
TRBJ1-1,TRBV14,-,-,CASSHFIRGNTEAFF,TGTGCCAGCAGCCATTTTATAAGGGGAAATACTGAAGCTTTCTTT
TRBJ2-3,TRBV6-5,TRBD2,-,CASGAGETDTQYF,TGTGCGAGCGGGGCGGGAGAAACAGATACGCAGTATTTT
TRBJ1-6,TRBV27,-,-,CASSLAHSPLHF,TGTGCCAGCAGCCTGGCCCATTCACCCCTCCACTTT
TRBJ1-6,TRBV5-4,-,-,CASSPGSRDNSPLHF,TGTGCCAGCAGCCCGGGAAGTAGAGATAATTCACCCCTCCACTTT
TRBJ2-7,TRBV6-5,TRBD2,-,CASKGLAESYEQYF,TGTGCCAGCAAGGGACTAGCGGAGTCCTACGAGCAGTACTTC
TRBJ2-5,TRBV3-1/TRBV3-2,-,-,CASSQLTESWETQYF,TGTGCCAGCAGCCAATTGACGGAGTCGTGGGAGACCCAGTACTTC
TRBJ1-5,TRBV28,-,-,CASRGGVEPYSNQPQHF,TGTGCCAGCAGGGGGGGGGTCGAACCTTATAGCAATCAGCCCCAGCATTTT